The entry below gives a single T cell receptor beta chain sequence along with its context. From the 5' RACE reads, TCRdb lists one entry per CDR3 protein and no DNA. Its table lists roughly 330,000 distinct CDR3 sequences. This sample is part of a study of monozygotic twins with inflammatory bowel disease. This CDR3 is built from 15 residues. Germline assignment: CDR1 SEHNR and CDR2 FQNEAQ (reference sequence). The chain employs TRBV7-9 and TRBJ2-1; TCRdb selects TRBD2, and the lack of DNA leaves this call unchecked. The sample comprised blood. The source of this sequence is a human donor with ulcerative colitis or Crohn's disease, or a healthy co-twin of an affected twin (not recorded which). CDR3 residues: CASSSPGLDSDEQFF.